This TCR beta chain was profiled in a study of blood T cell repertoires in COVID-19 (TCRdb year 2020). General notes on the study: Samples from collaborators originated in the United States, Italy and Spain and spanned both the acute and convalescent phases of COVID-19. Samples were obtained from the ongoing ImmuneRACE study (first 160 participants) and from 1,000 to 1,500 subjects provided by 6 global collaborators. The prospective study material was composed of cDNA or gDNA derived from T cells, B-cell-depleted T cells, or PBMCs. Where HLA class I and class II types were available, the types were taken from metadata supplied by the sample provider, not from assay-based typing. A de-identified subject ID, COVID-19 status, age in years and sex were almost always included in the sample metadata. The repertoires were released in a freely available public database intended as a resource for research on the immune response to SARS-CoV-2. Subjects who had been exposed to COVID-19, were actively infected with it, or had recovered from it provided the deeply sampled blood TCRbeta repertoires that made up the dataset. The paper as a whole reports these results and caveats: How much clinical and demographic metadata was included differed by source and by participant, and the metadata was provided uncurated.

TCRbeta CDR3 regions were amplified from genomic DNA by means of the immunoSEQ Assay, a bias-controlled multiplex PCR. Per the authors' processing: The number of nucleated cells in each sample was estimated by amplification of reference gene primers within the assay. To quantify the absolute abundance of each unique TCRbeta CDR3 rearrangement, sequence reads were collapsed and filtered. For each sample, productive Simpson clonality was calculated by taking the square root of Simpson's diversity index across productive rearrangements. Entries here come from immuneACCESS through TCRdb and include only in-frame sequences with V and J called. Some clones fail to appear in such tables; in the studies checked, an unresolved V gene covers under half of the shortfall, and the cause of the remainder is unknown. That table gives V, J and clone size, and the DNA gave D and trimming. The sample includes 250,000 or so clones, with roughly four fifths observed a single time. Under 2% of the sample is held by the ten biggest clonotypes.

Participants in the prospective study were aged about 18 to 100 years, lived in approximately 26 United States geographic areas, and enrolled through a virtual design. To assign participants to cohorts, the prospective study relied on clinical history that participants themselves reported in a screening survey and a study questionnaire. For ImmuneRACE Cohort 3, a participant was defined as recovered based on two consecutive negative NP/OP PCR tests, clearance by a healthcare professional, or resolution of symptoms. Each participant in the prospective study had whole blood, serum and a nasopharyngeal or oropharyngeal swab collected by mobile phlebotomists. Prospective study participants could optionally give additional blood draws and questionnaires over an approximately two-month period. Blood samples from the prospective study were shipped frozen or at room temperature prior to DNA extraction.

About this clone itself: Its recognized antigen is unknown. The record has no base qualities; no much larger clone is one base away.

Material for sequencing was PBMCs or T cells enriched from blood (not recorded which). This TCR derives from a man aged 60 to 75 who had recovered from COVID-19.

CDR3 protein: CASSFQQGDGGYTF. The nucleotides read TGTGCCAGCAGCTTCCAACAGGGGGATGGCGGCTACACCTTC. The chain is made from TRBV3-1 (or the pseudogene TRBV3-2) and TRBJ1-2, and TRBD1 aligns with 8 junction nucleotides. From a lookup of the germline V gene (reference sequence), CDR1 and CDR2 are LGHDT and YNNKEL. Clipping removes 5 bases from V and 8 bases from J, with 10 as the unmatched junction base count. From its cysteine to its phenylalanine, the CDR3 spans 14 amino acids. The sequence is cut down to CDR3 DNA, 42 bases in frame from base 1.